This TCR beta chain was retrieved from a study of CXCR3-negative and CXCR3-positive naive CD8 T cells. Per CD8+ T cell subset, triplicate sorts of 330,000 or so cells each were done. Cells classed as naive CD8+ T cells were CD45RO-CCR7+CD27+CD95-. Findings and caveats of the study: For memory CD8+ cells diversity was much lower, but both naive subsets had comparably high diversity. Naive subsets expressed similar surface CD5; TRB CDR3 features served to infer TCR strength. Naive cells with CXCR3 showed TRB CDR3s that were more hydrophobic than those in CXCR3-negative naive cells.

CDR3 length: 12 residues. Germline loops: CDR1 SEHNR, CDR2 FQNEAQ (reference sequence). With UMI labels, 5' RACE was used to prepare the TRB cDNA libraries. TCRdb derives one entry per CDR3 protein from the 5' RACE reads, leaving out DNA. The sample yields 100,000 to 150,000 distinct CDR3 sequences, of which the top ten take up under 0.75%. In regard to this clonotype: What it binds is unknown.

The chain uses TRBV7-9 and TRBJ2-2; the D call of TRBD2 rests on TCRdb alone, since no DNA is present to check it. Sequencing input: naive CXCR3+ CD8+ T cells from blood. Subset of the sample: CD45RO-CCR7+CD27+CD95- naive CD8+ T cells expressing CXCR3 (TNR3+). The TCR was taken from a human donor in good health. Some clones in this sample may be carry-over from other donors' samples. The CDR3 spells CASREGTGELFF. The full variable domain, its missing parts supplied by reference TRBV7-9 and TRBJ2-2, is DTGVSQNPRHKITKRGQNVTFRCDPISEHNRLYWYRQTLGQGPEFLTYFQNEAQLEKSRLLSDRFSAERPKGSFSTLEIQRTEQGDSAMYLCASREGTGELFFGEGSRLTVL.